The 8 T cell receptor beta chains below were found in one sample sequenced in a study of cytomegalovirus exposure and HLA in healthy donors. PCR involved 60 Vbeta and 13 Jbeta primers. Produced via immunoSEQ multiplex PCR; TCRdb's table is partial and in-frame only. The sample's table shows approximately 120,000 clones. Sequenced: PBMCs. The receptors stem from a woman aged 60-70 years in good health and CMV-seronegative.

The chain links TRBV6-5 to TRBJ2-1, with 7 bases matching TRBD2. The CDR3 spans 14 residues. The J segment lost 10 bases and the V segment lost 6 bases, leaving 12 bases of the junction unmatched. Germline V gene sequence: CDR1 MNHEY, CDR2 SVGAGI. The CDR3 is CASSLAGVVYEQFF. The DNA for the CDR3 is TGTGCCAGCAGCCTGGCGGGAGTCGTATACGAGCAGTTCTTC.

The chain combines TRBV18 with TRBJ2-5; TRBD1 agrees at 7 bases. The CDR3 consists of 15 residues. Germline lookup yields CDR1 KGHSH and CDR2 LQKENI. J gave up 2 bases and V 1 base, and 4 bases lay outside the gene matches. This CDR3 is CASSPQGARQETQYF. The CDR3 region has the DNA TGTGCCAGCTCACCACAGGGGGCAAGGCAAGAGACCCAGTACTTC.

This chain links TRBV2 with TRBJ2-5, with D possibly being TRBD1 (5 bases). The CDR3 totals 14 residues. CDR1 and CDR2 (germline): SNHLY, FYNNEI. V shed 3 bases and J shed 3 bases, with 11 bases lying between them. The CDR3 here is CASSDSSGKETQYF. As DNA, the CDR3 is TGTGCCAGCAGTGACTCGTCAGGGAAAGAGACCCAGTACTTC.

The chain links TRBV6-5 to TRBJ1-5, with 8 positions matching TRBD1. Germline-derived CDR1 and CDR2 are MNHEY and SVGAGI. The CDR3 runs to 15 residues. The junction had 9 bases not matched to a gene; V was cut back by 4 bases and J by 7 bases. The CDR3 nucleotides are TGTGCCAGCAGTTCTGGACAGGGAGGTCGGCAGCCCCAGCATTTT. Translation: CASSSGQGGRQPQHF.

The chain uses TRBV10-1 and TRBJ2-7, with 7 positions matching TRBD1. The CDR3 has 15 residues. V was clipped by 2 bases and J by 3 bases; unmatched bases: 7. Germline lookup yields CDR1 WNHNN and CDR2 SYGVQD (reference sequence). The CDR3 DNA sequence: TGCGCCAGCAGTGAGGGGGACAGTCCTTACTACGAGCAGTACTTC. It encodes CASSEGDSPYYEQYF.

CDR3 nucleotide sequence: TGTGCCAGCAGTTTCAATAGCGGGAGAGGCGGGGAGACCCAGTACTTC. This gives the protein CASSFNSGRGGETQYF. The chain recombines TRBV28 with TRBJ2-5; 9 bases fit TRBD2. The CDR3 length is 16 residues. V dropped 3 bases and J dropped 5; count of bases not matched to a gene: 10. Per the germline V gene, CDR1 is MDHEN and CDR2 is SYDVKM.

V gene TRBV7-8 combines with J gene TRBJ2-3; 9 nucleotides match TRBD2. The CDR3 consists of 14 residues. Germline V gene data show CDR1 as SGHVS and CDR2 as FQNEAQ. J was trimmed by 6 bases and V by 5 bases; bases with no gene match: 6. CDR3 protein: CASSLSGGGDTQYF. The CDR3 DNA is TGTGCCAGCAGCCTTAGCGGGGGAGGGGATACGCAGTATTTT.

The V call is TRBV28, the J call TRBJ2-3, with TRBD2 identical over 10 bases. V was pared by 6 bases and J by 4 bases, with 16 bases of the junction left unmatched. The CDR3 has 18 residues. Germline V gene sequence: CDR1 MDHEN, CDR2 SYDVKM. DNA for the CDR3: TGTGCCAGCAGAAAGAGCCCCGGGACTAGCGTTGGTTCAGATACGCAGTATTTT. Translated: CASRKSPGTSVGSDTQYF.